Below are 30 T cell receptor beta chains sequenced from a single sample in a study of T cells after yellow fever vaccination. TCRdb analysed the 5' RACE reads with MiXCR anew, one entry per CDR3 protein. Here the sample spans more than 95,000 distinct CDR3 sequences, 7.5% to 10% being singletons. Sample: CD8+ T cells sorted from PBMCs, taken on the day of the yellow fever booster vaccination. These receptors were obtained from a man aged 18 to 30 who received the YFV17D yellow fever vaccine.

The sample holds many counts of this clonotype. V and J are TRBV5-1 and TRBJ1-2; TRBD1 agrees at 7 bases. Germline V CDR1 and CDR2: SGHRS, YFSETQ. J lost 8 bases, V lost 4 bases, and 5 bases had no gene match. This CDR3 is built from 12 residues. As DNA, the CDR3 is TGCGCCAGCAGCCTTGGACAGGAGGGCTACACCTTC. Protein sequence: CASSLGQEGYTF.

This clonotype was detected many times. The chain carries TRBV4-3 and TRBJ2-5, with 9 nucleotides matching TRBD1. V dropped 0 bases and J dropped 5; count of bases not matched to a gene: 7. The CDR3 is made up of 16 amino acids. Germline V lookup: CDR1 LGHNA, CDR2 YSLEER. The CDR3 nucleotides read TGCGCCAGCAGCCAAGACGGACAGGGGCAGTTCGAGACCCAGTACTTC. It yields the protein CASSQDGQGQFETQYF.

Regarding this clonotype: Germline is not matched at one junction end, which may reflect a read error. This chain uses TRBV7-7 with TRBJ1-4; D gene ambiguous. The CDR3 runs 13 residues. In germline, CDR1 is SSHAT, CDR2 FNYEAQ (reference sequence). CDR3 DNA sequence: TGTGCTAGCAGCCTTAAGTTGGATGAAAAACTGTTTTTT. Translating it yields CASSLKLDEKLFF.

This clonotype was recorded many times. This chain connects TRBV4-2 to TRBJ2-1; 7 nucleotides agree with TRBD2. From germline, CDR1 is LGHNA and CDR2 YNFKEQ. This CDR3 has 16 amino acids. The V gene end was trimmed by 4 bases and the J gene end by 3 bases; junction bases not matched to a gene: 9. This chain's CDR3 is CASSLLPRDYYNEQFF. CDR3 in DNA: TGTGCCAGCAGCCTACTCCCCCGGGACTACTACAATGAGCAGTTCTTC.

The V and J genes are TRBV7-9 and TRBJ1-3; D is perhaps TRBD1 (5 bases). CDR3 size: 17 residues. Germline V gene data show CDR1 as SEHNR and CDR2 as FQNEAQ (reference sequence). V was trimmed by 2 bases and J by 2 bases, leaving 16 bases between them. The CDR3 coding sequence is TGTGCCAGCAGCTTAAGGGGCAGGACTCTTACTGGAAACACCATATATTTT. Amino acids: CASSLRGRTLTGNTIYF.

The chain uses TRBV6-5 and TRBJ2-3, with 9 bases that match TRBD2. The CDR3 loop spans 17 amino acids. V was pared by 6 bases and J by 1 base, with 11 bases of the junction left unmatched. Germline-derived CDR1 and CDR2 are MNHEY and SVGAGI. This chain's CDR3 is CASRGWGAGGRTDTQYF. The DNA of the CDR3 is TGTGCCAGCAGAGGTTGGGGAGCGGGAGGCCGCACAGATACGCAGTATTTT.

This clonotype was recorded a few times. CDR3 protein: CASHSLGTDTQYF. CDR3 bases: TGTGCCAGCCACTCTTTAGGCACAGATACGCAGTATTTT. The chain combines TRBV7-9 with TRBJ2-3; no reliable D call. V lost 8 bases and J 1 base, leaving 10 bases between the germline ends. The CDR3 length is 13 residues. The germline CDR1 and CDR2 sequences are SEHNR and FQNEAQ (reference sequence).

The V call is TRBV4-3, the J call TRBJ1-2; D is unresolved. The CDR3 is 13 residues long. The germline V gene has CDR1 LGHNA and CDR2 YSLEER. Trimming stripped 0 bases from V and 5 bases from J, with 7 bases between. CDR3 in DNA: TGCGCCAGCAGCCAAGATATCGGTTATGGCTACACCTTC. It yields the protein CASSQDIGYGYTF.

This chain joins TRBV6-5 and TRBJ1-1; D gene uncertain. There are 14 residues in the CDR3. The germline CDR1 and CDR2 sequences are MNHEY and SVGAGI. Trimming took off 0 bases at V and 0 bases at J, with 5 bases between the two ends. The CDR3 nucleotides are TGTGCCAGCAGTTACTCACAATTGAACACTGAAGCTTTCTTT. This sequence encodes CASSYSQLNTEAFF.

The V call is TRBV6-2 or TRBV6-3, the J call TRBJ2-3; D might be TRBD2 (6 bases). Germline-derived CDR1 and CDR2 are MNHEY and SVGEGT. This CDR3 is 15 amino acids long. The V end was cut by 8 bases, the J end by 1 base, with 16 bases between. The CDR3 coding sequence is TGTGCCAGCTCGGGACTCCTAATTGGCACAGATACGCAGTATTTT. Translation: CASSGLLIGTDTQYF.

This clonotype has ten or more counts. The chain uses TRBV4-3 and TRBJ2-3, with a possible D match to TRBD2 (5 bases). Trimming stripped 3 bases from V and 2 bases from J, with 15 bases between. The CDR3 length is 16 residues. CDR1 LGHNA and CDR2 YSLEER come from the germline V gene. The CDR3 DNA sequence: TGCGCCAGCAGCCATCGCCCGGGGTTCTCCACAGATACGCAGTATTTT. The encoded protein is CASSHRPGFSTDTQYF.

There are a few counts of this clonotype. The rearrangement uses TRBV20-1 and TRBJ1-1, with D possibly TRBD1 on 5 matching bases. Trimming removed 7 bases at V and 0 bases at J, with 12 bases between. Germline-derived CDR1 and CDR2 are DFQATT and SNEGSKA (reference sequence). The CDR3 length is 13 residues. CDR3 amino acids: CSELQEMNTEAFF. In DNA form, the CDR3 reads TGCAGTGAATTACAGGAGATGAACACTGAAGCTTTCTTT.

The chain joins TRBV5-1 to TRBJ2-2, with 9 bases aligning to TRBD1. The CDR3 is 16 amino acids. Germline CDR1 is SGHRS and CDR2 is YFSETQ. The V and J ends lost 3 bases and 4 bases, in that order; junction bases with no gene match: 7. In DNA, the CDR3 is TGCGCCAGCAGCTACCAACAGGGGGCGGCCACCGGGGAGCTGTTTTTT. It yields the protein CASSYQQGAATGELFF.

This clonotype appeared a few times. V gene TRBV12-3 or TRBV12-4 combines with J gene TRBJ2-1; the D is unclear. The CDR3 covers 10 residues. V was cut by 3 bases and J by 9 bases, with 3 bases left in between. DNA of the CDR3: TGTGCCAGCAGTTTTACTGAGCAGTTCTTC. It codes for CASSFTEQFF.

This clonotype was recorded many times. The rearrangement uses TRBV27 and TRBJ2-4; TRBD1 aligns across 7 bases. The V and J ends lost 5 bases and 10 bases, in that order; junction bases with no gene match: 11. CDR3 length: 14 amino acids. Germline lookup yields CDR1 MNHEY and CDR2 SMNVEV (reference sequence). The CDR3 reads CASSHDSGGWIQYF. CDR3 in DNA: TGTGCCAGCAGTCACGACTCAGGGGGATGGATTCAGTACTTC.

The chain combines TRBV19 with TRBJ1-6; the match to TRBD1 covers 11 bases. V gave up 5 bases and J gave up 8 bases; unmatched junction bases: 14. The CDR3 sequence is 18 residues long. Germline V gene data show CDR1 as LNHDA and CDR2 as SQIVND (reference sequence). Here the CDR3 DNA reads TGTGCCAGTAGTCCCACGGGGCTGGACAGGGGGCCTGATTCACCCCTCCACTTT. This translates into CASSPTGLDRGPDSPLHF.

The rearrangement joins TRBV6-6 to TRBJ2-7; TRBD2 is a possible D gene (6 bases). V lost 2 bases to trimming and J lost 6 bases, with 8 bases between them. The CDR3 runs to 12 residues. The germline CDR1 and CDR2 sequences are MNHNY and SVGAGI (reference sequence). The CDR3 here is CASSYGGSEQYF. CDR3 in DNA: TGTGCCAGCAGTTACGGGGGGAGCGAGCAGTACTTC.

This clonotype was seen ten or more times. This chain uses TRBV20-1 with TRBJ2-5; D is tentatively TRBD1 or TRBD2 (6 bases each). Germline V gene sequence: CDR1 DFQATT, CDR2 SNEGSKA (reference sequence). This CDR3 is 15 amino acids long. V was clipped by 7 bases and J by 5 bases, with 23 bases between them. The CDR3 nucleotides read TGCAGTGTCCAGCCGAGGGGGGACCCTTGGGAGACCCAGTACTTC. It translates to CSVQPRGDPWETQYF.

The rearrangement uses TRBV6-1 and TRBJ1-2; D is unresolved. The CDR3 runs to 10 residues. V was trimmed by 9 bases and J by 9 bases, leaving 11 bases between them. CDR1 is MNHNS, CDR2 SASEGT, per germline. CDR3 nucleotides: TGTGCCAGTTTCTCCTGGAGCTACACCTTC. It is translated as CASFSWSYTF.

This chain joins TRBV5-5 and TRBJ2-1; D call uncertain. The CDR3 is 18 residues long. Looked up from germline, CDR1 is SGHKS and CDR2 is YYEKEE (reference sequence). The V end lost 2 bases, the J end lost 0 bases, and 18 bases lay between the germline ends. The CDR3 DNA follows: TGTGCCAGCAGCTTCCTGGCAATGTGGGGTTCCTCCTACAATGAGCAGTTCTTC. Protein product: CASSFLAMWGSSYNEQFF.

This clonotype was recorded a few times. The CDR3 spells CASSARDRTNTEAFF. The DNA for the CDR3 is TGTGCCAGCAGCGCACGCGACAGGACGAACACTGAAGCTTTCTTT. The gene calls are TRBV9 and TRBJ1-1; perhaps TRBD1 as D (6 bases). This CDR3 spans 15 amino acids. The V gene's germline CDR1 is SGDLS and CDR2 YYNGEE. V was trimmed by 3 bases and J by 1 base, leaving 13 bases between them.

This clonotype has a count of ten or more. The chain carries TRBV7-9 and TRBJ2-2; D uncertain. The V and J ends lost 5 bases and 5 bases respectively, with 9 bases between them. This CDR3 is built from 13 residues. The germline V gene encodes CDR1 SEHNR and CDR2 FQNEAQ (reference sequence). In DNA, the CDR3 is TGTGCCAGCAGCGCCGAGTTGACCGGGGAGCTGTTTTTT. Translated, it gives CASSAELTGELFF.

This clonotype was found many times. This chain links TRBV7-6 with TRBJ2-3; 9 nucleotides line up with TRBD2. With 2 bases clipped from V and 2 bases from J, the junction kept 5 bases outside the gene matches. Germline CDR1 and CDR2: SGHVS and FNYEAQ. The CDR3 is 16 residues long. The CDR3 DNA reads as TGTGCCAGCAGCTTAATAGCGGGGGCCACCACAGATACGCAGTATTTT. Its protein is CASSLIAGATTDTQYF.

This rearrangement joins TRBV9 to TRBJ1-2, with 9 bases lining up with TRBD1. The CDR3 has 15 amino acids. Unmatched junction bases numbered 12, after V lost 4 bases and J lost 8 bases. Germline CDR1 SGDLS, CDR2 YYNGEE. DNA of the CDR3: TGTGCCAGCAGCCCTCAAACCGGGACAGGGTTCGGCTACACCTTC. As protein: CASSPQTGTGFGYTF.

This clonotype has at least ten counts. V usage is TRBV20-1 and J usage is TRBJ2-1; D not certain. Germline assignment: CDR1 DFQATT and CDR2 SNEGSKA (reference sequence). V was shortened by 4 bases and J by 10 bases, with 8 bases between the two germline ends. The CDR3 consists of 10 residues. CDR3 in DNA: TGCAGTGCTAACCAGGAGGAGCAGTTCTTC. This gives the protein CSANQEEQFF.

This clonotype was seen many times. The chain carries TRBV20-1 and TRBJ2-3, with a weak D call TRBD1 (5 bases). This CDR3 is built from 15 residues. Trimming stripped 6 bases from V and 0 bases from J, with 16 bases between. CDR1 DFQATT and CDR2 SNEGSKA come from the germline V gene (reference sequence). CDR3 in DNA: TGCAGTGCACCTAGACAGATTTCTAGCACAGATACGCAGTATTTT. This sequence encodes CSAPRQISSTDTQYF.

This clonotype was counted between two and nine times. This chain links TRBV5-6 with TRBJ2-7; 7 bases map to TRBD1. This CDR3 is built from 14 residues. Germline V lookup: CDR1 SGHDT, CDR2 YYEEEE. V trimming: 5 bases; J trimming: 3 bases; junction bases outside the gene matches: 8. The CDR3 loop reads CASSETGMNYEQYF. The CDR3 DNA reads TGTGCCAGCAGTGAGACAGGGATGAACTACGAGCAGTACTTC. The whole variable domain, remainder taken from reference TRBV5-6 and TRBJ2-7, is DAGVTQSPTHLIKTRGQQVTLRCSPKSGHDTVSWYQQALGQGPQFIFQYYEEEERQRGNFPDRFSGHQFPNYSSELNVNALLLGDSALYLCASSETGMNYEQYFGPGTRLTVT.

This clonotype has just a few counts. The chain joins TRBV15 to TRBJ2-1; the D is unclear. This CDR3 is built from 14 residues. The germline V gene has CDR1 LNHNV and CDR2 YYDKDF (reference sequence). The ends were cut back, 0 bases at V and 8 bases at J, with 11 bases in the middle. Here the CDR3 DNA reads TGTGCCACCAGCAGAGATGACGACTTTGATGAGCAGTTCTTC. Residues: CATSRDDDFDEQFF.

The chain links TRBV7-9 to TRBJ1-1, with 8 bases matching TRBD1. This CDR3 spans 14 amino acids. From germline, CDR1 is SEHNR and CDR2 FQNEAQ (reference sequence). V lost 5 bases to trimming and J lost 1 base; unmatched junction nucleotides: 3. The CDR3 DNA reads TGTGCCAGCAGCGACGGACAGGGGAACACTGAAGCTTTCTTT. Its protein is CASSDGQGNTEAFF.

The sample holds a few counts of this clonotype. The chain links TRBV4-3 to TRBJ2-7, with a tentative D call TRBD1 (6 bases). Trimming took off 4 bases at V and 3 bases at J, with 13 bases between the two ends. CDR3 length equals 14 residues. Germline V lookup: CDR1 LGHNA, CDR2 YSLEER. The CDR3 DNA reads TGCGCCAGCAGCCCTGCGGACAGTAACTACGAGCAGTACTTC. Its translation is CASSPADSNYEQYF.